This TCR beta chain was recorded in a study of blood T cell repertoires in COVID-19. TCRdb's table, derived via immunoSEQ multiplex PCR, lists solely in-frame clones and lacks some. The data hold about 120,000 clones, with more than 75% observed a single time. V shed 5 bases, J shed 5 bases, and the junction held 15 bases outside the gene matches. CDR1 is LNHDA and CDR2 is SQIVND in the germline V gene (reference sequence). The CDR3 is made up of 17 amino acids. The receptor was isolated from a man between 35 and 55 years old with acute or convalescent COVID-19. Sample: peripheral blood. The chain uses TRBV19 and TRBJ2-7; 10 bases are a match to TRBD1. Here the CDR3 reads CASSPSWQGQGPNEQYF. The CDR3 DNA follows: TGTGCCAGTAGTCCATCTTGGCAGGGACAGGGGCCCAACGAGCAGTACTTC. The entire variable domain, with the rest obtained from reference TRBV19 and TRBJ2-7, is as follows: DGGITQSPKYLFRKEGQNVTLSCEQNLNHDAMYWYRQDPGQGLRLIYYSQIVNDFQKGDIAEGYSVSREKKESFPLTVTSAQKNPTAFYLCASSPSWQGQGPNEQYFGPGTRLTVT.